This record looks at one T cell receptor beta chain sequence and its context. This clone appeared a few times. Its antigen target is currently unknown. No per-base quality is available; no much larger clone lies one base away. Preparation of the library involved the immunoSEQ multiplex PCR assay. The multiplex PCR relied on a mix of 60 forward primers for TCR Vbeta segments and 13 reverse primers for TCR Jbeta segments. A multiplex PCR assay on genomic DNA amplified the CDR3 region of rearranged TCR beta genes. Amplified TCR beta libraries were sequenced as 87-base-pair reads on the Illumina HiSeq System. As for how the authors treated the data: A later analysis counted about 80 million unique TCR beta chains across the 666 repertoires, and around 9.9 million of these chains were shared by at least two donors. Raw reads were error-corrected and collapsed into unique sequences with a nearest-neighbor algorithm that merged closely related sequences to remove PCR and sequencing errors. To assign V, D and J gene segments, CDR3 sequences were aligned to IMGT reference sequences. For a sequence to be retained, a match of at least six nucleotides to both a V gene segment and a J gene segment was required. A rearrangement was called productive if the CDR3 had no stop codons and remained in frame with V and J, and every other rearrangement was called non-productive. Following IMGT convention, CDR3 was defined as the stretch from the second conserved V-encoded cysteine to the conserved J-encoded phenylalanine. The earlier analysis of 587 of the donors excluded sequences that lacked an unambiguous match to a single V gene segment. An earlier analysis of several hundred of the donors called V segments functional above 56.7% productive rearrangements and segregating when the between-donor standard deviation exceeded 5%. To diagnose cytomegalovirus status from the catalog of TCR beta chain sequences, a statistical classification framework was built. In a later analysis, V and J genes were assigned by comparing TCR nucleotide sequences against IMGT/GENE-DB human TR gene sequences. Using the TCRdist pipeline, a later analysis assigned CDR3 sequences along with most-parsimonious VDJ recombination scenarios. In a later analysis, each TCR beta chain was defined by its CDR3 amino acid sequence together with its V-gene family, and reads lacking a unique V-gene family were excluded. In a later analysis, a few hundred highly shared, low-generation-probability nucleotide sequences were removed to address suspected cross-contamination and a sequencing artifact. For each public chain, a later analysis derived a clonal expansion index from normalized ranks of inferred template counts within each repertoire. Generation probabilities in a later analysis came from a VDJ recombination model fitted to out-of-frame rearrangements, and those results were checked against IGoR. A later analysis scored TCR-TCR, TCR-HLA and TCR-CMV co-occurrence with hypergeometric tests, applying a repertoire-size bias correction to TCR pairs. In a later analysis, false discovery rates were estimated by permuting HLA or CMV assignments 20 times. In a later analysis, co-occurring TCRs were grouped with DBSCAN, and TCRdist sequence similarity was added when clustering was performed within HLA-allele-positive subsets. Repertoires with fewer than 30,000 or more than 120,000 public chains, plus five repertoires with anomalous nucleotide sharing, were excluded from co-occurrence clustering. TCRdb obtained this table from immuneACCESS and retained in-frame rearrangements with V and J assigned. These tables miss some clones; where compared with another copy, unresolved V genes account for less than half of the shortfall, and the remainder is unexplained. V and J calls and clone size are copied from that table; D and trimming were computed from the DNA. A total of 100,000 to 150,000 clones appear in this sample, 15% of them only once. Clones ranked in the top ten supply under 2% of the sample.

The data are from a study of cytomegalovirus exposure and HLA in healthy donors (dated by TCRdb to 2016 to 2017). Turning to the overall study: An earlier analysis of under 600 of the donors reported 276 Gb of sequence data and 120 million or so unique TCR beta sequences from 150 million to 200 million T cells. The number of donors typed differed by locus, with roughly 620-630 for A, B, C, DRB1 and DQB1, around 500 for DQA1, over 600 for DPA1, and 450 to 480 for DPB1. The study aimed to test whether cataloging public T cell receptors could reveal signatures of past pathogen exposure. An early release that covered some 640 HLA-typed donors contained about 300 gigabases of sequencing data and tens of millions of unique TCR sequences. Several DR-DQ haplotypes were treated as single units for association and clustering because of strong linkage in the cohort. A separate validation cohort of roughly 130 different subjects was used in addition to the approximately 700-subject first cohort. High-throughput TCR immunosequencing, statistical association of individual TCRs with disease status, and machine learning were combined to predict cytomegalovirus infection status. Donor age, sex, ethnicity and CMV serostatus were compiled alongside the repertoire data. Genome-wide SNP genotypes for about 65% of the roughly 670 donors were used in a later genetic analysis, which treated that subset as a discovery cohort. All discovery cohort repertoires had been generated using a single sequencing platform. HLA typing covered class I and class II loci at four-digit resolution. In a later analysis, previously published TCR beta repertoires from about 670 donors were re-analyzed and high-resolution HLA genotyping was added so that TCR occurrence patterns could be studied. Of the 398 genotyped donors, approximately 80% fell in the genetic ancestry cluster associated with self-reported Caucasian donors. The study used immunosequencing to profile the T cell repertoires of hundreds of subjects and linked those repertoires to cytomegalovirus serostatus. Among 398 genotyped donors of the cohort, an average of roughly 240,000 unique TCR beta nucleotide sequences were sequenced per donor, roughly a sixth of them non-productive. Rather than using new phenotypic data, the later analysis identified candidate immune exposures from TCR beta sequences and from how often those sequences occurred across donors. An earlier analysis of roughly 580 of the donors used high-throughput TCR beta sequencing to judge whether each TCR beta V gene segment behaved as functional or pseudogenic. Findings and caveats that apply to the study as a whole: In a later analysis, several top co-occurrence clusters were reported to appear linked to parvovirus B19, influenza, CMV and Epstein-Barr virus. The classifier was reported to diagnose cytomegalovirus status with high specificity and sensitivity in both the original and validation cohorts. For the cohort, immune exposure information was limited to CMV serostatus. Broadly in line with IMGT annotations, most TCR beta V segments showed up in productive rearrangements about 87% or about 30% of the time in an earlier analysis of around 550 of the donors. A further reported finding was that TCR beta sequences accurately predicted the HLA-A and HLA-B alleles for most subjects in the first cohort. The authors suggested that the approach could potentially be extended to other disease states and immunological phenotypes. A later genetic analysis associated a missense DCLRE1C variant with V-gene and J-gene trimming of TCR beta chains, and an independent cohort replicated the association. In a later analysis, some 17,000 TCR beta sequences were associated with specific HLA alleles at a false discovery rate of 0.05. A later genetic analysis reported fewer N-insertions in productive TCRs among donors in an Asian-associated ancestry cluster than the roughly 670-donor mean. Fewer than 20 rarely observed V segments, including chromosome 9 orphons, were excluded from the earlier analysis of several hundred of the donors because counts were too low. Because the 87-base-pair reads could not distinguish some IMGT-functional V segments, including TRBV6-2 and TRBV6-3, those segments were excluded. Strong co-occurrence of HLA alleles, especially DR and DQ, made assigning TCR associations to individual alleles difficult. The study listed approximately 160 TCR beta chains as associated with cytomegalovirus. While some public TCRs were present in many individuals, most TCR sequences turned up only very rarely across donors. According to a later analysis, TCR association rates differed among HLA loci, with DRB1 alleles showing the most associated TCRs and HLA-C alleles showing the fewest. In a later analysis, most CMV-associated TCR beta chains were found to appear HLA-restricted, with HLA associations seemingly driven largely by CMV exposure. In vitro tests confirmed that a few of the cytomegalovirus-associated TCR beta chains recognize cytomegalovirus antigens. Roughly uniform sequencing depth across donors was assumed in presence/absence analyses, although this assumption may not hold. Because some donors lacked HLA typing at each locus, the association tests relied only on the typed subset. In this cohort, only TCR beta chains were sequenced, and detectable features were limited by the absence of alpha or paired-chain data. A later analysis found that HLA-associated TCR beta chains were more clonally expanded and had lower generation probabilities than equally common non-associated chains. Linkage disequilibrium might explain the correlated functional status among segregating V segments, but an unknown experimental factor could not be excluded. A group of highly shared sequence variants was considered likely to be a technical artifact of the sequencing pipeline.

The CDR3 contains 14 residues, cysteine and phenylalanine counted. The DNA shown is the 42-base CDR3, in frame from base 1. For this chain, trimming is 8 bases at the V end and 8 bases at the J end, and the number of junction bases without a gene match is 13. The germline V gene sets CDR1 to MNHEY and CDR2 to SVGAGI. In total, approximately 690 healthy bone marrow donors made up the cohort. At the time of sampling, every cohort member was nominally healthy, though immune exposures that went unrecorded were likely present. The donor tested CMV seronegative and was one of the 352 seronegative cohort members. Every donor gave a peripheral blood sample, and the peripheral blood mononuclear cells from that sample were used for TCR beta sequencing. The Qiagen DNeasy Blood Extraction Kit was used to extract genomic DNA from the blood cell samples.

The chain employs TRBV6-5 and TRBJ1-2; 8 middle bases align to TRBD1. Sequencing input: PBMCs. This clonotype was obtained from a woman under 30 in good health and CMV-seronegative. The encoded CDR3 is CASGNVRGPGGYTF. The base sequence is TGTGCCAGCGGAAACGTCAGGGGGCCGGGAGGCTACACCTTC.